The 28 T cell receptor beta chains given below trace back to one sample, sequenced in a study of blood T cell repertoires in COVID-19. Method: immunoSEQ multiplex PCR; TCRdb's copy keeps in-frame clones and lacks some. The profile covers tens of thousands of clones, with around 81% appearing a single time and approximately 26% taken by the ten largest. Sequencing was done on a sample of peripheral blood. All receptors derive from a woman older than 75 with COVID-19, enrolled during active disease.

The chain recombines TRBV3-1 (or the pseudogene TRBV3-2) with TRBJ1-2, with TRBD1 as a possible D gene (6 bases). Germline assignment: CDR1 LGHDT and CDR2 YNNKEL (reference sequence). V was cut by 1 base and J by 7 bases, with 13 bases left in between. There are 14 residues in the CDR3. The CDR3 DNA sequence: TGTGCCAGCAGCCAAGGGGTGACAGGAGCTGGCTACACCTTC. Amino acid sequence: CASSQGVTGAGYTF.

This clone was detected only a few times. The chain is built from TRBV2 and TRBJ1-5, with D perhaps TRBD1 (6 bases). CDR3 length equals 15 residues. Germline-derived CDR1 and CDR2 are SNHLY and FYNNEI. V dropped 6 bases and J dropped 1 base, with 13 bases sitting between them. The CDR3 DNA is TGTGCCAGCAGCAGGAATACAGGGAGCAATCAGCCCCAGCATTTT. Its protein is CASSRNTGSNQPQHF. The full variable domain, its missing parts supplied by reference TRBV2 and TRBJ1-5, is EPEVTQTPSHQVTQMGQEVILRCVPISNHLYFYWYRQILGQKVEFLVSFYNNEISEKSEIFDDQFSVERPDGSNFTLKIRSTKLEDSAMYFCASSRNTGSNQPQHFGDGTRLSIL.

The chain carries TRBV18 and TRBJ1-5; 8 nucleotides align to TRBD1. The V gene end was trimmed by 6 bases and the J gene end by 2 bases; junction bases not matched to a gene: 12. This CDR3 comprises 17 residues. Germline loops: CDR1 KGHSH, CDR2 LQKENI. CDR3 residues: CASSLDRGPGGNQPQHF. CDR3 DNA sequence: TGTGCCAGCTCTCTCGACAGGGGCCCGGGCGGCAATCAGCCCCAGCATTTT.

CDR3 sequence (DNA): TGCAGTGCTAGTGGGAGGGCCCAGTACTTC. Its translation: CSASGRAQYF. This sequence joins TRBV20-1 and TRBJ2-5, with 7 bases lining up with TRBD2. Germline loops: CDR1 DFQATT, CDR2 SNEGSKA (reference sequence). The length of the CDR3 is 10 residues. V lost 3 bases, J lost 9 bases, and 1 base stayed unmatched.

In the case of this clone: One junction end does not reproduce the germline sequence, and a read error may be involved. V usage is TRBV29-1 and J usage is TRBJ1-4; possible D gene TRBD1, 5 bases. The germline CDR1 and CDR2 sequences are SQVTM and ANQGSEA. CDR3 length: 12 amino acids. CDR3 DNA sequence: TGCAGCTTTGAGGGGCGGCATGAAAAACTGTTTTTT. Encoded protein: CSFEGRHEKLFF.

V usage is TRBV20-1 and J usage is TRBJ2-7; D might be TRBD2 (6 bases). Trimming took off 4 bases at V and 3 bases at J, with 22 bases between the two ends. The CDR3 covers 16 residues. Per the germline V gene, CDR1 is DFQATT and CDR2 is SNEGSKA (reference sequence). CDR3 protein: CSANDFGGRLLYEQYF. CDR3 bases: TGCAGTGCTAATGACTTTGGGGGGAGACTCCTCTACGAGCAGTACTTC.

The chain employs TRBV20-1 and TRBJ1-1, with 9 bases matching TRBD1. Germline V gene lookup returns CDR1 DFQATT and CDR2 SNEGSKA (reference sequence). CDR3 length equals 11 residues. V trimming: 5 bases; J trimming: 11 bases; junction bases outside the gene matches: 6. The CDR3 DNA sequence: TGCAGTGCTCGGTGGGACAGGGTCGCTTTCTTT. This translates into CSARWDRVAFF.

In DNA, the CDR3 is TGTGCCAGCAGCGTATACGAGAATTCACCCCTCCACTTT. This translates into CASSVYENSPLHF. J is TRBJ1-6 and V is TRBV9; D is unresolved. The CDR3 is made up of 13 amino acids. The germline CDR1 and CDR2 sequences are SGDLS and YYNGEE. The V end was cut by 1 base, the J end by 7 bases, with 6 bases between. Using reference TRBV9 and TRBJ1-6 for the parts outside the CDR3, the full variable domain is DSGVTQTPKHLITATGQRVTLRCSPRSGDLSVYWYQQSLDQGLQFLIQYYNGEERAKGNILERFSAQQFPDLHSELNLSSLELGDSALYFCASSVYENSPLHFGNGTRLTVT.

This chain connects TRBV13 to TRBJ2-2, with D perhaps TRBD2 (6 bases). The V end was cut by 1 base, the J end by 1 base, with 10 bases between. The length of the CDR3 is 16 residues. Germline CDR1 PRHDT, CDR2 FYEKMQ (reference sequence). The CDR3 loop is CASSLVGLLNTGELFF. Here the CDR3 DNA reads TGTGCCAGCAGCTTAGTAGGACTATTGAACACCGGGGAGCTGTTTTTT.

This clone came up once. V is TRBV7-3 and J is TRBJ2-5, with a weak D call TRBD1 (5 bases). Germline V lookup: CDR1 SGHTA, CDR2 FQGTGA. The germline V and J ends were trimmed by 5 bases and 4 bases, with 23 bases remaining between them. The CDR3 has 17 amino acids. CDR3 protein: CASSPRGLGAEGETQYF. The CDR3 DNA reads TGTGCCAGCAGCCCAAGGGGTTTAGGGGCGGAAGGAGAGACCCAGTACTTC.

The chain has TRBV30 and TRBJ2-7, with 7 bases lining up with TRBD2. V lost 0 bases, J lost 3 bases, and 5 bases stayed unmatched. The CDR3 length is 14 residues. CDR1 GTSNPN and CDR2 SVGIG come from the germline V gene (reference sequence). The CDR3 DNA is TGTGCCTGGAGTGTACTGGCGGGAGACTACGAGCAGTACTTC. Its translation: CAWSVLAGDYEQYF.

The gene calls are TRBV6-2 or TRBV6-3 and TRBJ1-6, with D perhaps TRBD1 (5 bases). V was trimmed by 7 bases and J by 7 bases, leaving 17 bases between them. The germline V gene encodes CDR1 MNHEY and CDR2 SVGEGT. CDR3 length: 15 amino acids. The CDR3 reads CASTPPQGPNSPLHF. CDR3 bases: TGTGCCAGCACCCCCCCCCAGGGCCCGAATTCACCCCTCCACTTT.

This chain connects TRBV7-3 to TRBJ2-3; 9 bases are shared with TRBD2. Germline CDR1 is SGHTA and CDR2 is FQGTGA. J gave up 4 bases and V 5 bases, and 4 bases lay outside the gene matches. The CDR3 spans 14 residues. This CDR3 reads CASSLSGSADTQYF. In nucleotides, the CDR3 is TGTGCCAGCAGCCTTAGCGGGAGTGCAGATACGCAGTATTTT.

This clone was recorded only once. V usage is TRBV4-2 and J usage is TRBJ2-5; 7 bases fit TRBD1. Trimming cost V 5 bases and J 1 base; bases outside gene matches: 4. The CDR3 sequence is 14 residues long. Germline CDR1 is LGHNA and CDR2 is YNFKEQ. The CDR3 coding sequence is TGTGCCAGCAGCGACAGGGTAATCCAAGAGACCCAGTACTTC. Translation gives CASSDRVIQETQYF.

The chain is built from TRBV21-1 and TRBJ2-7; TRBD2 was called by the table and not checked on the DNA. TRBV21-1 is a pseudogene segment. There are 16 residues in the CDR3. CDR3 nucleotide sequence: TGTGCCAGCAGCAGTCTAGCGGGAGCCGCCGGGAACGAGCAGTACTTC. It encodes CASSSLAGAAGNEQYF.

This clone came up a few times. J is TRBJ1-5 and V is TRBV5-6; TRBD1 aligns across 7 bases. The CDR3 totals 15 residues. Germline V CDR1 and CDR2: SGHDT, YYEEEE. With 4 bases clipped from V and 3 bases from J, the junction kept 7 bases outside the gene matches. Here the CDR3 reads CASSRTGQLNQPQHF. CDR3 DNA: TGTGCCAGCAGCAGAACGGGACAGCTCAATCAGCCCCAGCATTTT.

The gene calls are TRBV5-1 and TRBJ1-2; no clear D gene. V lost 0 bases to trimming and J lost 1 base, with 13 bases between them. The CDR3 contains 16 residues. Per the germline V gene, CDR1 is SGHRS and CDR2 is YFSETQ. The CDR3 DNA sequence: TGCGCCAGCAGCTTGGTAGCTTTGTCAGATAACTATGGCTACACCTTC. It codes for CASSLVALSDNYGYTF.

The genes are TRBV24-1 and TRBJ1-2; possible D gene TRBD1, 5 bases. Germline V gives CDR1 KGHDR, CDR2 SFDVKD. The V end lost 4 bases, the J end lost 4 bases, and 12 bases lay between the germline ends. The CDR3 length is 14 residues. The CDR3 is CATSEPTEGYGYTF. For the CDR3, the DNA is TGTGCCACCAGTGAACCGACAGAAGGCTATGGCTACACCTTC.

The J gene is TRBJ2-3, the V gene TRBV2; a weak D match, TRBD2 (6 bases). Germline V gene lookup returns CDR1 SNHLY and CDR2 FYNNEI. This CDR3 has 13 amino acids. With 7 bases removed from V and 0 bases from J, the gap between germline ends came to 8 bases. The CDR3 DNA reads TGTGCCAGCAAGGACTATAGCACAGATACGCAGTATTTT. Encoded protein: CASKDYSTDTQYF.

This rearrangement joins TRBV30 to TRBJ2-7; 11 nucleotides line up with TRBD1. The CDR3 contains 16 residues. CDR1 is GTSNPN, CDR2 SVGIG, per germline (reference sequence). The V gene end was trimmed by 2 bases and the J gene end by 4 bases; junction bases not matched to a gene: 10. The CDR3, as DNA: TGTGCCTGGAGTCGAGCGGGGGGACAGGGGGTGTACGAGCAGTACTTC. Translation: CAWSRAGGQGVYEQYF.

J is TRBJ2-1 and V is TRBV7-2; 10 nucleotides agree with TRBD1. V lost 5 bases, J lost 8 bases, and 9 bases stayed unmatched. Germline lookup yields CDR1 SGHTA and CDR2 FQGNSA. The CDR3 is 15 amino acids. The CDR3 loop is CASSNRDRGVDEQFF. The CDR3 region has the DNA TGTGCCAGCAGCAACCGGGACAGGGGTGTCGATGAGCAGTTCTTC. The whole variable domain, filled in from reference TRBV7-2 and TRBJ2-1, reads GAGVSQSPSNKVTEKGKDVELRCDPISGHTALYWYRQSLGQGLEFLIYFQGNSAPDKSGLPSDRFSAERTGGSVSTLTIQRTQQEDSAVYLCASSNRDRGVDEQFFGPGTRLTVL.

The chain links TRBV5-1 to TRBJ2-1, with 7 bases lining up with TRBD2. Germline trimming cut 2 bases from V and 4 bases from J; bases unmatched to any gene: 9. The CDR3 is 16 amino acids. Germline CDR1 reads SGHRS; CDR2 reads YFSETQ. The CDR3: CASSLPSGNLYNEQFF. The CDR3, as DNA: TGCGCCAGCAGCTTACCTAGCGGAAATTTATACAATGAGCAGTTCTTC.

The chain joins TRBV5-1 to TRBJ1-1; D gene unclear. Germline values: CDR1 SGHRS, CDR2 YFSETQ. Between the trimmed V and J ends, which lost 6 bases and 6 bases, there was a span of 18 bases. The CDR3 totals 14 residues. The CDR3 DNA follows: TGCGCCAGCAACCACGGAGAACGTTTCGCTGAAGCTTTCTTT. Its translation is CASNHGERFAEAFF.

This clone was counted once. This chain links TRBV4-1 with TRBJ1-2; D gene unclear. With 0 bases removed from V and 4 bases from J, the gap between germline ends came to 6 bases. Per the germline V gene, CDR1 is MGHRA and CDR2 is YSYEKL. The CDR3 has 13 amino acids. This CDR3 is CASSQDRGYGYTF. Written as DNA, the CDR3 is TGCGCCAGCAGCCAAGATCGCGGCTATGGCTACACCTTC.

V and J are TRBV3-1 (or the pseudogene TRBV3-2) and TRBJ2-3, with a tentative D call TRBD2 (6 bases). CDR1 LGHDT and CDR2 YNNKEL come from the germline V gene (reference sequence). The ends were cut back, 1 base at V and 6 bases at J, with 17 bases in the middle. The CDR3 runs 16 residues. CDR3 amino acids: CASSQGWSGARDTQYF. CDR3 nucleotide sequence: TGTGCCAGCAGCCAAGGGTGGTCGGGAGCGAGGGATACGCAGTATTTT.

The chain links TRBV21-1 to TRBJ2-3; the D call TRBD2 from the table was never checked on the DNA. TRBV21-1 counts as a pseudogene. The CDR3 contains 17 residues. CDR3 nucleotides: TGTGCCAGCAGCAAAGCGCAGCGGGAGACCTGCACAGATACGCAGTATTTT. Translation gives CASSKAQRETCTDTQYF.

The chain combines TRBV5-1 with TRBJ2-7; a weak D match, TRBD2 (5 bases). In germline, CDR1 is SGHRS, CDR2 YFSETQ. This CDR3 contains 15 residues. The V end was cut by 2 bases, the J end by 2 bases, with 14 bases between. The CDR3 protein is CASSFLDGLTYEQYF. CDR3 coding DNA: TGCGCCAGCAGCTTTTTGGACGGACTGACCTACGAGCAGTACTTC.

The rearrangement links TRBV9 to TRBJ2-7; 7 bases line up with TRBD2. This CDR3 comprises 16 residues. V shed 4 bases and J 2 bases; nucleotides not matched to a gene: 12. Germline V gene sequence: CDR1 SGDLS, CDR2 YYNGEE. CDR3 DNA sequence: TGTGCCAGCAGCACGCACACAGCGGGACCTACCTACGAGCAGTACTTC. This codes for CASSTHTAGPTYEQYF.